This T cell receptor (beta chain) derives from a study of radiation and T cells in renal cell carcinoma. The assay was immunoSEQ multiplex PCR, and TCRdb's table has in-frame clones only and misses some. The sample lists around 75,000 clones, 82% seen once, with roughly 6% in the top ten. Time point meaning: blood 2 weeks post-SBRT. Treatment here: 15 Gy SBRT to primary tumor, nephrectomy 4 weeks later. Germline CDR1 reads MGHRA; CDR2 reads YSYEKL. V lost 0 bases, J lost 4 bases, and 14 bases lay in between. CDR3 length: 16 amino acids. V is TRBV4-1 and J is TRBJ2-3, with D tentatively TRBD2 (5 bases). Source: blood, taken from a patient whose treatment included radiotherapy and nephrectomy. This TCR was sampled from a man aged 55 to 70 with renal cell carcinoma. In DNA, the CDR3 is TGCGCCAGCAGCCAAGAGTCTAGCAAGGTTCCAGATACGCAGTATTTT. This sequence encodes CASSQESSKVPDTQYF.